This T cell receptor (beta chain) is drawn from a study of identical twins. As concerns this clonotype: What it binds is not known.

Study conclusions and caveats: Beta clonotypes that were abundant in cord blood contained fewer insertions, a pattern absent from memory repertoires. The study found weaker excess twin sharing in beta out-of-frame sequences. There was more out-of-frame TCR alpha sharing in monozygotic twins than models estimated. Out-of-frame alpha sequences shared by twins showed excess low generation probability.

V lost 5 bases to trimming and J lost 0 bases; unmatched junction nucleotides: 11. The CDR3 is made up of 19 amino acids. Looked up from germline, CDR1 is ENHRY and CDR2 is SYGVKD. TCRdb used MiXCR to reprocess the 5' RACE reads, holding one entry per CDR3 protein. The table has 650,000 to 800,000 distinct CDR3 sequences, less than 10% seen once; the top ten hold 0.75% to 1%. These records were also assigned to another study, of yellow fever vaccine responses in identical twins.

The sample comprised PBMCs. This TCR came from a young woman in good health. The chain joins TRBV10-3 to TRBJ2-2; 11 positions agree with TRBD1. CDR3 bases: TGTGCCATCAGTTTTTCGGACAGGGGGCGTTCTGCGAACACCGGGGAGCTGTTTTTT. Protein product: CAISFSDRGRSANTGELFF.